The T cell receptor (beta chain) described here comes from a study of CD8 T cells in ankylosing spondylitis. Study findings and constraints: For ankylosing spondylitis blood, a TCR beta motif of under ten highly homologous variants appeared characteristic. The clones that were linked to disease were reported to be significantly enriched in matched synovial fluid samples from ankylosing spondylitis patients.

Germline V gives CDR1 SQVTM, CDR2 ANQGSEA. Trimming left V 7 bases short and J 5 bases short, with 12 bases between. CDR3 length: 12 amino acids. In this sample, this clonotype turned up many times. The antigen remains unidentified. It was by quantitative 5'-RACE with molecular barcodes that TCR beta libraries were made. TCRdb reprocessed the 5' RACE reads with MiXCR, giving one entry per CDR3 protein. Of about 330,000 distinct CDR3 sequences in the sample, roughly 8% were seen once. V gene TRBV29-1 combines with J gene TRBJ1-5; a possible D gene is TRBD1 (5 bases). Sequencing was performed on blood, either unsorted or a sorted T cell fraction (not recorded which). This receptor was obtained from a male donor with ankylosing spondylitis. The CDR3 reads CSAGQLDQPQHF. CDR3 nucleotides: TGCAGCGCGGGGCAGTTGGATCAGCCCCAGCATTTT.